The rows below give T cell receptor beta chains drawn from one sample of a study of T cells in Graves' hyperthyroidism and ophthalmopathy. TCRdb passed the multiplex PCR reads through MiXCR, listing each CDR3 protein once. The sample yields hundreds of thousands of distinct CDR3 sequences, approximately 14% seen once. Sample: blood. The receptors here all came from a woman aged 18 to 35 with Graves' hyperthyroidism. The CDR3 runs from the conserved cysteine through the conserved F or W. Fields, in order: J gene, clone size, V gene, D gene, CDR3 DNA, CDR3 protein. A D gene is named only where the DNA matches it firmly. A row's size may be missing; if present it is once, few, many or a size class.

j_gene: TRBJ2-1
abundance: few
v_gene: TRBV14
d_gene: .
CDR3nt: TGTGCCAGCAGCCAAGATTTTGGGGAGCCCTCGGCCTACAATGAGCAGTTCTTC
CDR3aa: CASSQDFGEPSAYNEQFF

j_gene: TRBJ2-7
abundance: many
v_gene: TRBV7-9
d_gene: .
CDR3nt: TGTGCCAGCAGCAGGGTACCCTACGAGCAGTACTTC
CDR3aa: CASSRVPYEQYF

j_gene: TRBJ2-2
abundance: few
v_gene: TRBV24-1
d_gene: TRBD2
CDR3nt: TGTGCCACCAGTGATTTACGGGGGGAGGAGAAGACCGGGGAGCTGTTTTTT
CDR3aa: CATSDLRGEEKTGELFF

j_gene: TRBJ2-7
abundance: many
v_gene: TRBV12-3/TRBV12-4
d_gene: TRBD1
CDR3nt: TGTGCCAGCAGTGAGGACAGGGGGCCCTACGAGCAGTACTTC
CDR3aa: CASSEDRGPYEQYF

j_gene: TRBJ2-7
abundance: many
v_gene: TRBV6-1
d_gene: TRBD2
CDR3nt: TGTGCCAGCAGGCCCCTCGGGAGGAGCTACGAGCAGTACTTC
CDR3aa: CASRPLGRSYEQYF

j_gene: TRBJ2-7
abundance: many
v_gene: TRBV18
d_gene: TRBD2
CDR3nt: TGTGCCAGCTCACCGTTCAGCGGGACCACCTACGAGCAGTACTTC
CDR3aa: CASSPFSGTTYEQYF

j_gene: TRBJ2-7
abundance: few
v_gene: TRBV27
d_gene: TRBD1
CDR3nt: TGTGCCAGCAGTTTTAGAAGAACAGGGGTTTCCTACGAGCAGTACTTC
CDR3aa: CASSFRRTGVSYEQYF

j_gene: TRBJ2-7
abundance: many
v_gene: TRBV28
d_gene: TRBD2
CDR3nt: TGTGCCAGCTGCCCAGGGGGACTAGCGGACGAGCAGTACTTC
CDR3aa: CASCPGGLADEQYF

j_gene: TRBJ2-7
abundance: .
v_gene: TRBV11-1
d_gene: .
CDR3nt: TGTGCCAGCAGCGGAGACAGTGGAAGCTCCTACGAGCAGTACTTC
CDR3aa: CASSGDSGSSYEQYF

j_gene: TRBJ1-1
abundance: few
v_gene: TRBV27
d_gene: .
CDR3nt: TGTGCCAGCATTGGGGTGCGGAACACTGAAGCTTTCTTT
CDR3aa: CASIGVRNTEAFF

j_gene: TRBJ2-1
abundance: many
v_gene: TRBV3-1
d_gene: TRBD2
CDR3nt: TGTGCCAGCAGCTACCCTCTTGCCGGCGGGAGTAGGTACAATGAGCAGTTCTTC
CDR3aa: CASSYPLAGGSRYNEQFF

j_gene: TRBJ2-1
abundance: .
v_gene: TRBV20-1
d_gene: TRBD2
CDR3nt: TGCAGTGCTAGGACCGGGACTAGCGGGATATTATCCTACAATGAGCAGTTCTTC
CDR3aa: CSARTGTSGILSYNEQFF

j_gene: TRBJ2-3
abundance: .
v_gene: TRBV12-3/TRBV12-4
d_gene: TRBD2
CDR3nt: TGTGCCAGCAGTTTCGGTAGCGGGGGCACAGATACGCAGTATTTT
CDR3aa: CASSFGSGGTDTQYF

j_gene: TRBJ2-1
abundance: .
v_gene: TRBV6-1
d_gene: TRBD2
CDR3nt: TGTGCCAGCAGGCCCCTGGGACTAGCGGGCGGAAGGGATGAGCAGTTCTTC
CDR3aa: CASRPLGLAGGRDEQFF

j_gene: TRBJ2-1
abundance: many
v_gene: TRBV11-2
d_gene: .
CDR3nt: TGTGCCAGCAGTACACTGGCCAGGAGCTCCTACAATGAGCAGTTCTTC
CDR3aa: CASSTLARSSYNEQFF

j_gene: TRBJ2-2
abundance: few
v_gene: TRBV6-2/TRBV6-3
d_gene: .
CDR3nt: TGTGCCAGCGGACAAGGGATCACCGGGGAGCTGTTTTTT
CDR3aa: CASGQGITGELFF

j_gene: TRBJ2-1
abundance: many
v_gene: TRBV11-3
d_gene: TRBD2
CDR3nt: TGTGCCAGCAGCCACGGACTAGCGGGGGTTGGTGAGCAGTTCTTC
CDR3aa: CASSHGLAGVGEQFF

j_gene: TRBJ2-1
abundance: few
v_gene: TRBV12-3/TRBV12-4
d_gene: .
CDR3nt: TGTGCCAGCAGTTTTTCAAGTTGGAATGAGCAGTTCTTC
CDR3aa: CASSFSSWNEQFF

j_gene: TRBJ1-1
abundance: few
v_gene: TRBV12-3/TRBV12-4
d_gene: .
CDR3nt: TGTGCCAGCAGGTTCCGGGGTGAAGCTTTCTTT
CDR3aa: CASRFRGEAFF

j_gene: TRBJ2-6
abundance: few
v_gene: TRBV13
d_gene: .
CDR3nt: TGTGCCAGCAGCTTAGGCGGGACACTCTACTCTGGGGCCAACGTCCTGACTTTC
CDR3aa: CASSLGGTLYSGANVLTF

j_gene: TRBJ1-2
abundance: .
v_gene: TRBV27
d_gene: .
CDR3nt: TGTGCCAGCAGTGAACACGGCCGGGGAGGCTACACCTTC
CDR3aa: CASSEHGRGGYTF

j_gene: TRBJ1-1
abundance: many
v_gene: TRBV5-1
d_gene: .
CDR3nt: TGCGCCAGCAGCTTGGGTCATGAGGGGATGAACACTGAAGCTTTCTTT
CDR3aa: CASSLGHEGMNTEAFF

j_gene: TRBJ1-2
abundance: few
v_gene: TRBV10-2
d_gene: TRBD1
CDR3nt: TGCGCCAGCAGATCCTTATTAGGGACAGGGCACTCGCGGGGCTACACCTTC
CDR3aa: CASRSLLGTGHSRGYTF

j_gene: TRBJ1-3
abundance: .
v_gene: TRBV29-1
d_gene: .
CDR3nt: TGCAGCGTTGCCGGAAGCCCCACTACTGGAAACACCATATATTTT
CDR3aa: CSVAGSPTTGNTIYF

j_gene: TRBJ2-7
abundance: few
v_gene: TRBV7-9
d_gene: .
CDR3nt: TGTGCCAGCACCAGAAGGGCCAATAATCGTGGCGGAATGGGCGAGCAGTACTTC
CDR3aa: CASTRRANNRGGMGEQYF

j_gene: TRBJ2-5
abundance: many
v_gene: TRBV20-1
d_gene: .
CDR3nt: TGCAGTGCTACGGGGACCCAAGAGACCCAGTACTTC
CDR3aa: CSATGTQETQYF

j_gene: TRBJ2-1
abundance: .
v_gene: TRBV19
d_gene: TRBD2
CDR3nt: TGTGCCAGTAGTATAGCGCCTAGCGGGTACAATGAGCAGTTCTTC
CDR3aa: CASSIAPSGYNEQFF

j_gene: TRBJ2-7
abundance: many
v_gene: TRBV24-1
d_gene: TRBD2
CDR3nt: TGTGCCACCAGCGGGGGGGATTACGAGCAGTACTTC
CDR3aa: CATSGGDYEQYF

j_gene: TRBJ2-1
abundance: many
v_gene: TRBV12-3/TRBV12-4
d_gene: .
CDR3nt: TGTGCCAGCAGTTTAGACAGCGGAAGCTCCTACAATGAGCAGTTCTTC
CDR3aa: CASSLDSGSSYNEQFF

j_gene: TRBJ2-2
abundance: .
v_gene: TRBV7-2
d_gene: TRBD1
CDR3nt: TGTGCCAGCAGCTTAGGGGGACAGGGGTTTGTCGGGGAGCTGTTTTTT
CDR3aa: CASSLGGQGFVGELFF

j_gene: TRBJ1-2
abundance: many
v_gene: TRBV11-2
d_gene: .
CDR3nt: TGTGCCAGCAGCTTAGGTTTGCAGGGAAGCTATGGCTACACCTTC
CDR3aa: CASSLGLQGSYGYTF

j_gene: TRBJ1-3
abundance: .
v_gene: TRBV15
d_gene: .
CDR3nt: TGTGCCACCAGCATGTCACAGGGAGGAAACACCATATATTTT
CDR3aa: CATSMSQGGNTIYF

j_gene: TRBJ2-5
abundance: .
v_gene: TRBV27
d_gene: .
CDR3nt: TGTGCCAGCAGTTTCGGGGGGCTGGTTGGGGAGACCCAGTACTTC
CDR3aa: CASSFGGLVGETQYF

j_gene: TRBJ2-2
abundance: many
v_gene: TRBV5-4
d_gene: .
CDR3nt: TGTGCCAGCAGCGGCAGGAACACCGGGGAGCTGTTTTTT
CDR3aa: CASSGRNTGELFF

j_gene: TRBJ2-3
abundance: many
v_gene: TRBV2
d_gene: .
CDR3nt: TGTGCCAGCAAACTACTAGTATCAGATACGCAGTATTTT
CDR3aa: CASKLLVSDTQYF

j_gene: TRBJ1-5
abundance: many
v_gene: TRBV30
d_gene: .
CDR3nt: TGTGCCTGGAAAAGGGCTGGGACAACAAGCAATCAGCCCCAGCATTTT
CDR3aa: CAWKRAGTTSNQPQHF

j_gene: TRBJ2-3
abundance: many
v_gene: TRBV2
d_gene: TRBD2
CDR3nt: TGTGCCAGCAGTTCAAGACTAGCGGGAGCAGATACGCAGTATTTT
CDR3aa: CASSSRLAGADTQYF

j_gene: TRBJ1-1
abundance: .
v_gene: TRBV6-1
d_gene: .
CDR3nt: TGTGCCAGCAGTACTAATCAGGGGAGGTCCGGGGCTTTCTTT
CDR3aa: CASSTNQGRSGAFF

j_gene: TRBJ1-3
abundance: .
v_gene: TRBV7-9
d_gene: .
CDR3nt: TGTGCCAGCAGCCATACCCAGGGAAACACCATATATTTT
CDR3aa: CASSHTQGNTIYF

j_gene: TRBJ2-1
abundance: many
v_gene: TRBV9
d_gene: .
CDR3nt: TGTGCCAGCAGCGTAGCGGTGGCAGGGGGGAGGAATGAGCAGTTCTTC
CDR3aa: CASSVAVAGGRNEQFF

j_gene: TRBJ2-7
abundance: .
v_gene: TRBV15
d_gene: .
CDR3nt: TGTGCCACCAGCAGAGGGGTCGACAGTTCCTACGAGCAGTACTTC
CDR3aa: CATSRGVDSSYEQYF

j_gene: TRBJ1-4
abundance: many
v_gene: TRBV3-1
d_gene: .
CDR3nt: TGTGCCAGCAGCCAAAGCGGAGGAAAACTGTTTTTT
CDR3aa: CASSQSGGKLFF

j_gene: TRBJ1-5
abundance: .
v_gene: TRBV5-8
d_gene: TRBD1
CDR3nt: TGTGCCAGCAGCTTCCAAGGCAGGGGGAAACCGCCCCAGCATTTT
CDR3aa: CASSFQGRGKPPQHF

j_gene: TRBJ2-7
abundance: .
v_gene: TRBV7-6
d_gene: TRBD1
CDR3nt: TGTGCCAGCAGCCCATCGACAGGGGGGTACTACGAGCAGTACTTC
CDR3aa: CASSPSTGGYYEQYF

j_gene: TRBJ2-7
abundance: many
v_gene: TRBV6-2/TRBV6-3
d_gene: TRBD2
CDR3nt: TGTGCCAGCAGTGGGCCGGGACTAGCGGGCGAGCAGTACTTC
CDR3aa: CASSGPGLAGEQYF

j_gene: TRBJ2-2
abundance: .
v_gene: TRBV6-1
d_gene: TRBD2
CDR3nt: TGTGCCAGCAGTATAGCGGGGCCGAACACCGGGGAGCTGTTTTTT
CDR3aa: CASSIAGPNTGELFF

j_gene: TRBJ2-5
abundance: many
v_gene: TRBV7-2
d_gene: .
CDR3nt: TGTGCCAGCAGCCCTTCCTCCCAAGGAGCCCAGTACTTC
CDR3aa: CASSPSSQGAQYF

j_gene: TRBJ2-7
abundance: many
v_gene: TRBV3-1
d_gene: .
CDR3nt: TGTGCCAGCAGCGCGGGACGGACATACTACGAGCAGTACTTC
CDR3aa: CASSAGRTYYEQYF

j_gene: TRBJ2-7
abundance: .
v_gene: TRBV20-1
d_gene: TRBD2
CDR3nt: TGCAGTGCTAGAGATCCAGCGGGGGGGCCCGAGCAGTACTTC
CDR3aa: CSARDPAGGPEQYF

j_gene: TRBJ1-1
abundance: few
v_gene: TRBV3-1
d_gene: .
CDR3nt: TGTGCCAGCCGGGGCTGGTCCACTGAAGCTTTCTTT
CDR3aa: CASRGWSTEAFF

j_gene: TRBJ2-5
abundance: few
v_gene: TRBV7-9
d_gene: .
CDR3nt: TGTGCCAGCAGCTTAGTTCCGAGTCCCGAGACCCAGTACTTC
CDR3aa: CASSLVPSPETQYF

j_gene: TRBJ1-1
abundance: .
v_gene: TRBV30
d_gene: .
CDR3nt: TGTGCCTGGGCGGCTGGGGTCTCGAACACTGAAGCTTTCTTT
CDR3aa: CAWAAGVSNTEAFF

j_gene: TRBJ2-7
abundance: .
v_gene: TRBV20-1
d_gene: TRBD2
CDR3nt: TGCAGTGCCAGGGAAGCTAGCGGGGACTACGAGCAGTACTTC
CDR3aa: CSAREASGDYEQYF